Listed here are 6 T cell receptor beta chains from one sample, sequenced in a study of cytomegalovirus exposure and HLA in healthy donors. TCRdb's copy holds only in-frame clones and misses some; the assay was immunoSEQ multiplex PCR. The repertoire holds around 150,000 clones, with 86% as singletons. Input material: PBMCs. All receptors come from a woman aged 30 to 39 in good health and CMV-seronegative.

The chain recombines TRBV7-9 with TRBJ2-3; 8 bases agree with TRBD1. The CDR3 length is 15 residues. Germline V lookup: CDR1 SEHNR, CDR2 FQNEAQ (reference sequence). V gave up 4 bases and J gave up 0 bases; unmatched junction bases: 3. The CDR3 reads CASSSDRESTDTQYF. As DNA, the CDR3 is TGTGCCAGCAGCTCGGACAGGGAGAGCACAGATACGCAGTATTTT.

The chain employs TRBV7-6 and TRBJ1-1, with 9 bases lining up with TRBD1. Trimming cost V 4 bases and J 2 bases; bases outside gene matches: 8. Germline V CDR1 and CDR2: SGHVS, FNYEAQ. The CDR3 runs 16 residues. The CDR3 sequence is CASSSVQGALNTEAFF. In DNA form, the CDR3 reads TGTGCCAGCAGCTCGGTACAGGGGGCGCTTAACACTGAAGCTTTCTTT.

This chain uses TRBV15 with TRBJ2-7; a possible D gene is TRBD1 (5 bases). The CDR3 is made up of 13 amino acids. The V gene lost 6 bases and the J gene lost 3 bases, with 12 bases spanning the gap. CDR1 is LNHNV, CDR2 YYDKDF, per germline (reference sequence). The CDR3 DNA reads as TGTGCCACCAGAAAGGCAGGGAACTACGAGCAGTACTTC. Translating it yields CATRKAGNYEQYF.

In nucleotides, the CDR3 is TGCGCCAGCAGCTTGGAGGGTTACGATGAAAAACTGTTTTTT. This translates into CASSLEGYDEKLFF. The chain couples TRBV5-1 to TRBJ1-4; D is uncertain. Trimming left V 0 bases short and J 6 bases short, with 9 bases between. The germline gives CDR1 SGHRS, CDR2 YFSETQ. The CDR3 has 14 residues.

This clone was seen just once. The rearrangement joins TRBV27 to TRBJ2-1, with 10 nucleotides matching TRBD2. The trim removed 4 bases at V and 8 bases at J, leaving 20 bases unmatched. Germline CDR1 MNHEY, CDR2 SMNVEV (reference sequence). The CDR3 covers 19 residues. CDR3 sequence: CASSSSSLQGSGRVYEQFF. In DNA, the CDR3 is TGTGCCAGCAGTTCAAGCAGCTTACAGGGGAGCGGGAGGGTGTATGAGCAGTTCTTC.

The rearrangement links TRBV7-8 to TRBJ1-1, with TRBD1 matching over 7 bases. Germline CDR1 is SGHVS and CDR2 is FQNEAQ. Trimming cost V 1 base and J 10 bases; bases outside gene matches: 9. This CDR3 has 14 amino acids. The CDR3 nucleotides are TGTGCCAGCAGCTTAGACAGGGGTAGGTCGGGAGCTTTCTTT. Translation: CASSLDRGRSGAFF.